The 12 T cell receptor beta chains reported below all come from one sample, sequenced in a study of PD-1 blockade in classical Hodgkin lymphoma. The sample's time point: cycle 4 day 1 (C4D1), after five to seven weeks of nivolumab. Each patient experienced a relapse that followed autologous stem cell transplantation, and brentuximab vedotin exposure varied. Assay: immunoSEQ multiplex PCR; the TCRdb copy retains only in-frame clones and omits some. Seen here are 20,000 to 25,000 clones, roughly 80% observed once, and the top ten hold approximately 23%. Sequencing used peripheral blood mononuclear cells (PBMCs), obtained before the fourth cycle of nivolumab. These receptors all come from a human donor with classical Hodgkin lymphoma.

The V call is TRBV4-1, the J call TRBJ1-5; no firm D call. The CDR3 length is 15 residues. The germline gives CDR1 MGHRA, CDR2 YSYEKL. Trimming removed 0 bases at V and 4 bases at J, with 10 bases between. CDR3 coding DNA: TGCGCCAGCAGCCAAGACGACGCGGGGAATCAGCCCCAGCATTTT. It translates to CASSQDDAGNQPQHF.

The V and J genes are TRBV19 and TRBJ2-2; D perhaps matches TRBD1 (5 bases). Trimming pared 8 bases from V and 0 bases from J, leaving 19 bases between. From germline, CDR1 is LNHDA and CDR2 SQIVND (reference sequence). The CDR3 consists of 17 residues. In DNA, the CDR3 is TGTGCCAGTTCAGGGAACAGACTCTTTTCGAACACCGGGGAGCTGTTTTTT. Encoded protein: CASSGNRLFSNTGELFF.

This clone turned up a few times. The chain combines TRBV6-4 with TRBJ2-3; 7 bases line up with TRBD1. The germline V gene has CDR1 MRHNA and CDR2 SNTAGT. With 0 bases clipped from V and 4 bases from J, the junction kept 4 bases outside the gene matches. The CDR3 is 15 amino acids. CDR3 in amino acids: CASSDSTGTADTQYF. In DNA, the CDR3 is TGTGCCAGCAGTGACTCGACAGGGACCGCAGATACGCAGTATTTT.

V is TRBV11-2 and J is TRBJ1-4, with 7 bases matching TRBD1. J lost 13 bases, V lost 3 bases, and 14 bases had no gene match. CDR1 and CDR2 from the germline V gene are SGHAT and FQNNGV. The CDR3 contains 15 residues. CDR3 nucleotides: TGTGCCAGCAGCTTGGCCACAGGGGTAATAAGCGGACTGTTTTTT. Translating it yields CASSLATGVISGLFF.

V usage is TRBV7-2 and J usage is TRBJ2-7; 9 nucleotides line up with TRBD2. V shed 4 bases and J 6 bases; nucleotides not matched to a gene: 10. The CDR3 contains 15 residues. CDR1 is SGHTA and CDR2 is FQGNSA in the germline V gene. The CDR3 loop is CASSSNPSGTVEQYF. The CDR3 DNA follows: TGTGCCAGCAGCTCCAACCCTAGCGGGACGGTCGAGCAGTACTTC. Full variable domain (rest looked up from reference TRBV7-2 and TRBJ2-7): GAGVSQSPSNKVTEKGKDVELRCDPISGHTALYWYRQSLGQGLEFLIYFQGNSAPDKSGLPSDRFSAERTGGSVSTLTIQRTQQEDSAVYLCASSSNPSGTVEQYFGPGTRLTVT.

A few counts support this clone. The J gene is TRBJ2-7, the V gene TRBV19, with TRBD2 matching 8 bases. CDR1 is LNHDA, CDR2 SQIVND, per germline (reference sequence). The junction had 11 bases not matched to a gene; V was cut back by 4 bases and J by 6 bases. The CDR3 is 15 amino acids. CDR3: CASSTTGTRSSEQYF. CDR3 nucleotide sequence: TGTGCCAGTAGTACCACCGGGACTAGGAGCTCCGAGCAGTACTTC.

CDR3 sequence reads: CASSLTAGRTDEQFF. The CDR3 bases are TGTGCCAGTAGTTTGACAGCAGGGAGGACTGATGAGCAGTTCTTC. This chain joins TRBV19 and TRBJ2-1; weak D call: TRBD2 (6 bases). This CDR3 region has 15 residues. V was pared by 5 bases and J by 8 bases, with 19 bases between. Per the germline V gene, CDR1 is LNHDA and CDR2 is SQIVND (reference sequence).

This clone was seen only a few times. The chain joins TRBV9 to TRBJ1-6; weak D call: TRBD1 (5 bases). Per the germline V gene, CDR1 is SGDLS and CDR2 is YYNGEE. The CDR3 extends over 17 amino acids. V lost 0 bases, J lost 6 bases, and 16 bases lay in between. As DNA, the CDR3 is TGTGCCAGCAGCGTAGACCCGGGTACGGGGCTTAATTCACCCCTCCACTTT. It codes for CASSVDPGTGLNSPLHF.

The chain employs TRBV30 and TRBJ2-1, with 9 bases aligning to TRBD1. CDR1 GTSNPN and CDR2 SVGIG come from the germline V gene (reference sequence). Trimming at V came to 8 bases and at J to 14 bases, leaving 16 bases not matched to a gene. The CDR3 runs to 13 residues. The CDR3 is CAGRQGGGLAEFF. The CDR3 nucleotides read TGTGCCGGTAGACAGGGGGGCGGGCTAGCGGAGTTCTTC.

The chain is built from TRBV4-1 and TRBJ2-3, with D perhaps TRBD1 (6 bases). Germline V CDR1 and CDR2: MGHRA, YSYEKL. V lost 1 base to trimming and J lost 3 bases, with 11 bases between them. The CDR3 totals 15 residues. This chain's CDR3 is CASSQVQGYTDTQYF. In DNA, the CDR3 is TGCGCCAGCAGCCAAGTACAGGGATATACAGATACGCAGTATTTT.

The V and J genes are TRBV2 and TRBJ2-3; 10 bases are shared with TRBD2. Germline V gene data show CDR1 as SNHLY and CDR2 as FYNNEI. The CDR3 loop spans 16 amino acids. V shed 3 bases, J shed 1 base, and the junction held 4 bases outside the gene matches. The CDR3 reads CASSDPGTSGTDTQYF. The CDR3 region has the DNA TGTGCCAGCAGTGATCCTGGGACTAGCGGCACAGATACGCAGTATTTT.

This rearrangement joins TRBV13 to TRBJ1-1, with D possibly being TRBD1 (6 bases). V lost 4 bases, J lost 5 bases, and 23 bases lay in between. This CDR3 contains 17 residues. The germline V gene has CDR1 PRHDT and CDR2 FYEKMQ (reference sequence). The CDR3 region is CASSSGTPKGDNTEAFF. In nucleotides, the CDR3 is TGTGCCAGCAGCTCCGGGACTCCTAAGGGGGATAATACTGAAGCTTTCTTT.